The 9 T cell receptor beta chains below all came from one sample that was sequenced in a study of molecular identifiers for immune sequencing clone quantification. From the PCR reads, TCRdb called clonotypes with MiXCR, one entry per CDR3 protein. Here the sample spans about 630,000 distinct CDR3 sequences, about 25% being singletons. The sequenced material came from naive CD8+ T cells from blood, with Jurkat cell RNA spiked in. Subset described: FACS-sorted CD8+CD4-CCR7+CD45RA+ naive T cells. The source of these receptors is a human donor in good health. Some libraries in this study had Jurkat cell RNA spiked in.

This clonotype has a handful of counts. This chain links TRBV11-2 with TRBJ2-5, with TRBD2 matching over 8 bases. The germline gives CDR1 SGHAT, CDR2 FQNNGV. CDR3 length: 17 residues. Germline trimming cut 4 bases from V and 1 base from J; bases unmatched to any gene: 11. Here the CDR3 reads CASSWGIRGGLQETQYF. As DNA, the CDR3 is TGTGCCAGCAGCTGGGGGATACGGGGGGGGCTCCAAGAGACCCAGTACTTC.

The rearrangement uses TRBV9 and TRBJ2-3, with D maybe TRBD2 (5 bases). V gave up 0 bases and J gave up 6 bases, with 11 bases separating them. Germline CDR1 reads SGDLS; CDR2 reads YYNGEE. The CDR3 sequence is 14 residues long. Here the CDR3 DNA reads TGTGCCAGCAGCGTAGGCGGGTTCGAGGATACGCAGTATTTT. Translating gives CASSVGGFEDTQYF. The full variable domain, completed using reference TRBV9 and TRBJ2-3, is DSGVTQTPKHLITATGQRVTLRCSPRSGDLSVYWYQQSLDQGLQFLIQYYNGEERAKGNILERFSAQQFPDLHSELNLSSLELGDSALYFCASSVGGFEDTQYFGPGTRLTVL.

V and J are TRBV4-1 and TRBJ2-5; 10 bases are a match to TRBD2. The trim removed 4 bases at V and 4 bases at J, leaving 6 bases unmatched. This CDR3 has 15 residues. CDR1 and CDR2 from the germline V gene are MGHRA and YSYEKL. CDR3 loop: CASSLVLAGTETQYF. DNA for the CDR3: TGCGCCAGCAGCCTTGTACTAGCGGGGACAGAGACCCAGTACTTC.

Concerning this clonotype: Germline and junction disagree at one end, which may indicate a read error. This sequence joins TRBV6-1 and TRBJ1-5; tentatively, D is TRBD1 (6 bases). The CDR3 covers 15 residues. The V gene's germline CDR1 is MNHNS and CDR2 SASEGT. CDR3 loop: CARSDRDISNPPPHF. The DNA for the CDR3 is TGTGCCCGCAGTGACCGGGACATTAGCAATCCGCCCCCGCATTTT.

To note about this clonotype: At one boundary the junction diverges from the germline segment, which might be a read error. The rearrangement uses TRBV20-1 and TRBJ2-2; 10 nucleotides align to TRBD2. The germline V gene encodes CDR1 DFQATT and CDR2 SNEGSKA (reference sequence). The CDR3 runs 20 residues. The CDR3 region has the DNA TGCAGTGCTAGAAAAGCGGGAGGGCCTTACAACGAACTCGGGACCGGGGGGCTGTTTTTT. Its protein product is CSARKAGGPYNELGTGGLFF.

This chain links TRBV19 with TRBJ2-7; D may be TRBD1 or TRBD2 (5 bases each). The CDR3 sequence is 15 residues long. Trimming shortened V by 3 bases and J by 0 bases, and 12 bases separated the two germline ends. Germline CDR1 is LNHDA and CDR2 is SQIVND (reference sequence). CDR3 region: CASSMGPGSSYEQYF. In nucleotides, the CDR3 is TGTGCCAGTAGTATGGGTCCAGGGAGCTCCTACGAGCAGTACTTC.

This clonotype appeared a few times. The genes are TRBV3-1 and TRBJ1-6; D is undetermined. Between the trimmed V and J ends, which lost 0 bases and 1 base, there was a span of 10 bases. The CDR3 is 17 residues long. Germline CDR1 and CDR2: LGHDT and YNNKEL (reference sequence). The CDR3 DNA sequence: TGTGCCAGCAGCCAAGAAATATGGGGTTCCTATAATTCACCCCTCCACTTT. It is translated as CASSQEIWGSYNSPLHF.

Concerning this clonotype itself: A read error may explain this, as a much larger clone is one base away. The chain combines TRBV29-1 with TRBJ2-5; D not certain. The germline CDR1 and CDR2 sequences are SQVTM and ANQGSEA. The CDR3 is 13 amino acids. Here the CDR3 DNA reads TGCAGCGCCGAATCCGGTACCCAAGAGCCCCAGTACTTC. Its protein product is CSAESGTQEPQYF.

This clonotype was counted at least ten times. The chain has TRBV20-1 and TRBJ2-7; TRBD1 matches 9 bases. This CDR3 is built from 14 residues. Trimming removed 1 base from V and 7 bases from J; junction bases left unmatched: 8. In germline, CDR1 is DFQATT, CDR2 SNEGSKA (reference sequence). CDR3 sequence reads: CSARGGTGLWEQYF. The CDR3 nucleotides read TGCAGTGCTAGAGGCGGGACAGGGTTGTGGGAGCAGTACTTC.